The 12 T cell receptor beta chains in this list originate from one sample, sequenced in a study of CXCR3-negative and CXCR3-positive naive CD8 T cells. Findings and caveats of the study: Compared with CXCR3-negative naive cells, CXCR3-positive naive cells showed more hydrophobic TRB CDR3s.

Preparation of TRB cDNA libraries relied on 5' RACE carrying UMI labels. TCRdb re-called the 5' RACE reads and shows each CDR3 protein once, DNA omitted. Recorded for this sample: under 8,000 distinct CDR3 sequences. Their antigens remain unidentified. Sequenced: naive CXCR3+ CD8+ T cells from blood. The subset is: CD45RO-CCR7+CD27+CD95- naive CD8+ T cells expressing CXCR3 (TNR3+). Receptor source: a human donor in good health. Some clones in this sample may be carry-over from other donors' samples.

CDR3 loop: CSVVQVNTEAFF. This chain connects TRBV29-1 to TRBJ1-1; TCRdb proposes TRBD1, but this gene call is untestable without DNA. This CDR3 comprises 12 residues. From germline, CDR1 is SQVTM and CDR2 ANQGSEA.

This sequence joins TRBV12-5 and TRBJ1-6; with no DNA, the TCRdb D assignment of TRBD1 cannot be verified. The CDR3 runs 14 residues. The germline gives CDR1 LGHNT, CDR2 FRNRAP. CDR3 residues: CASGLFGGDSPLHF.

This clonotype is identified as medium-sized from frequency. This chain uses TRBV29-1 with TRBJ2-5; TCRdb proposes TRBD2, but this gene call is untestable without DNA. Germline V CDR1 and CDR2: SQVTM, ANQGSEA. This CDR3 has 12 residues. The CDR3 protein is CSAGLAGETQYF. The whole variable domain, filled in from reference TRBV29-1 and TRBJ2-5, reads SAVISQKPSRDICQRGTSLTIQCQVDSQVTMMFWYRQQPGQSLTLIATANQGSEATYESGFVIDKFPISRPNLTFSTLTVSNMSPEDSSIYLCSAGLAGETQYFGPGTRLLVL.

The CDR3 sequence: CASSVGNSPLHF. The rearrangement links TRBV9 to TRBJ1-6. Germline values: CDR1 SGDLS, CDR2 YYNGEE. The CDR3 has 12 residues.

V usage is TRBV7-9 and J usage is TRBJ1-2. CDR1 is SEHNR, CDR2 FQNEAQ, per germline (reference sequence). This CDR3 spans 12 amino acids. This CDR3 is CASSLMEYGYTF.

In terms of frequency, this clonotype is medium-sized. The rearrangement uses TRBV15 and TRBJ2-5. The CDR3 extends over 11 amino acids. From germline, CDR1 is LNHNV and CDR2 YYDKDF (reference sequence). The CDR3 spells CATSREGTQYF.

Frequency places this clonotype as medium-sized. The rearrangement links TRBV29-1 to TRBJ1-2. This CDR3 is 13 amino acids long. Germline V gene sequence: CDR1 SQVTM, CDR2 ANQGSEA. This CDR3 is CSVESRETYGYTF. Combining the CDR3 with reference TRBV29-1 and TRBJ1-2 gives the whole variable domain SAVISQKPSRDICQRGTSLTIQCQVDSQVTMMFWYRQQPGQSLTLIATANQGSEATYESGFVIDKFPISRPNLTFSTLTVSNMSPEDSSIYLCSVESRETYGYTFGSGTRLTVV.

The chain uses TRBV3-1 and TRBJ2-5; TCRdb's D call, TRBD2, is unchecked because there is no DNA. Germline V gene sequence: CDR1 LGHDT, CDR2 YNNKEL (reference sequence). The CDR3 runs to 16 residues. CDR3 region: CASSLRLAGDGETQYF.

The rearrangement links TRBV2 to TRBJ2-3; checking the TCRdb D call of TRBD2 is not possible without DNA. Germline V gene data show CDR1 as SNHLY and CDR2 as FYNNEI. This CDR3 has 14 residues. The CDR3 spells CASSGEGHTDTQYF.

By frequency, this clonotype is medium-sized. The V and J genes are TRBV15 and TRBJ2-2; TCRdb returns TRBD2, unconfirmable since there is no DNA. Germline CDR1 LNHNV, CDR2 YYDKDF (reference sequence). The CDR3 consists of 16 residues. The CDR3 loop reads CATSRELWEGSGELFF.

V gene TRBV7-7 combines with J gene TRBJ2-7. The CDR3 runs 14 residues. Germline V lookup: CDR1 SSHAT, CDR2 FNYEAQ (reference sequence). CDR3 in amino acids: CASSPAGTSYEQYF.

The rearrangement joins TRBV11-2 to TRBJ2-3. There are 12 residues in the CDR3. The germline CDR1 and CDR2 sequences are SGHAT and FQNNGV. The CDR3 is CASSSMVDTQYF.